Listed below are T cell receptor beta chains from one sample, sequenced in a study of post-analysis software for immune sequencing data. TCRdb reprocessed the PCR reads via MiXCR and lists one record per CDR3 protein. The sample lists about 680,000 distinct CDR3 sequences, 55% to 70% occurring once. Sequencing used blood. Source of these receptors: a girl aged 2 to 9 with multiple sclerosis. Both conserved end residues are trimmed from each CDR3. A row's size may be missing; if present it is once, few, many or a size class.

size: few; V: TRBV7-2; J: TRBJ2-5; CDR3: ASSLAPALQETQY
size: NA; V: TRBV7-2; J: TRBJ2-2; CDR3: ASSLISPGELF
size: NA; V: TRBV9; J: TRBJ1-1; CDR3: ASSPTRGGSNTEAF
size: NA; V: TRBV2; J: TRBJ2-5; CDR3: ASRSDSGPRETQY
size: NA; V: TRBV6-1; J: TRBJ1-2; CDR3: ASAFRANYGYT
size: NA; V: TRBV7-2; J: TRBJ2-5; CDR3: ASSPDREGEQY
size: NA; V: TRBV10-3; J: TRBJ2-1; CDR3: AISEKLAGGPIEQF
size: NA; V: TRBV12-3/TRBV12-4; J: TRBJ2-7; CDR3: ASSLPGQGATEQY
size: few; V: TRBV20-1; J: TRBJ2-4; CDR3: SADGLLRNIQY
size: NA; V: TRBV10-2; J: TRBJ2-3; CDR3: ASSGTAGTDTQY
size: many; V: TRBV12-3/TRBV12-4; J: TRBJ1-2; CDR3: ASSPGTGYGYT
size: NA; V: TRBV20-1; J: TRBJ1-5; CDR3: SAGDRGGPVNQPQH
size: NA; V: TRBV29-1; J: TRBJ2-1; CDR3: SVASRVVNEQF
size: NA; V: TRBV11-2; J: TRBJ2-5; CDR3: ASSLRGSQETQY
size: NA; V: TRBV20-1; J: TRBJ2-3; CDR3: SATRENGADTQY
size: NA; V: TRBV10-2; J: TRBJ1-5; CDR3: ASSESDRASQPQH
size: NA; V: TRBV27; J: TRBJ2-1; CDR3: ASSLKEYNEQF
size: NA; V: TRBV11-2; J: TRBJ2-7; CDR3: ASSPGLQSSYEQY
size: NA; V: TRBV7-2; J: TRBJ1-5; CDR3: ASSYRGHNQPQH
size: NA; V: TRBV20-1; J: TRBJ2-3; CDR3: SAISDTQY
size: NA; V: TRBV20-1; J: TRBJ1-6; CDR3: SASGGLDNSPLH